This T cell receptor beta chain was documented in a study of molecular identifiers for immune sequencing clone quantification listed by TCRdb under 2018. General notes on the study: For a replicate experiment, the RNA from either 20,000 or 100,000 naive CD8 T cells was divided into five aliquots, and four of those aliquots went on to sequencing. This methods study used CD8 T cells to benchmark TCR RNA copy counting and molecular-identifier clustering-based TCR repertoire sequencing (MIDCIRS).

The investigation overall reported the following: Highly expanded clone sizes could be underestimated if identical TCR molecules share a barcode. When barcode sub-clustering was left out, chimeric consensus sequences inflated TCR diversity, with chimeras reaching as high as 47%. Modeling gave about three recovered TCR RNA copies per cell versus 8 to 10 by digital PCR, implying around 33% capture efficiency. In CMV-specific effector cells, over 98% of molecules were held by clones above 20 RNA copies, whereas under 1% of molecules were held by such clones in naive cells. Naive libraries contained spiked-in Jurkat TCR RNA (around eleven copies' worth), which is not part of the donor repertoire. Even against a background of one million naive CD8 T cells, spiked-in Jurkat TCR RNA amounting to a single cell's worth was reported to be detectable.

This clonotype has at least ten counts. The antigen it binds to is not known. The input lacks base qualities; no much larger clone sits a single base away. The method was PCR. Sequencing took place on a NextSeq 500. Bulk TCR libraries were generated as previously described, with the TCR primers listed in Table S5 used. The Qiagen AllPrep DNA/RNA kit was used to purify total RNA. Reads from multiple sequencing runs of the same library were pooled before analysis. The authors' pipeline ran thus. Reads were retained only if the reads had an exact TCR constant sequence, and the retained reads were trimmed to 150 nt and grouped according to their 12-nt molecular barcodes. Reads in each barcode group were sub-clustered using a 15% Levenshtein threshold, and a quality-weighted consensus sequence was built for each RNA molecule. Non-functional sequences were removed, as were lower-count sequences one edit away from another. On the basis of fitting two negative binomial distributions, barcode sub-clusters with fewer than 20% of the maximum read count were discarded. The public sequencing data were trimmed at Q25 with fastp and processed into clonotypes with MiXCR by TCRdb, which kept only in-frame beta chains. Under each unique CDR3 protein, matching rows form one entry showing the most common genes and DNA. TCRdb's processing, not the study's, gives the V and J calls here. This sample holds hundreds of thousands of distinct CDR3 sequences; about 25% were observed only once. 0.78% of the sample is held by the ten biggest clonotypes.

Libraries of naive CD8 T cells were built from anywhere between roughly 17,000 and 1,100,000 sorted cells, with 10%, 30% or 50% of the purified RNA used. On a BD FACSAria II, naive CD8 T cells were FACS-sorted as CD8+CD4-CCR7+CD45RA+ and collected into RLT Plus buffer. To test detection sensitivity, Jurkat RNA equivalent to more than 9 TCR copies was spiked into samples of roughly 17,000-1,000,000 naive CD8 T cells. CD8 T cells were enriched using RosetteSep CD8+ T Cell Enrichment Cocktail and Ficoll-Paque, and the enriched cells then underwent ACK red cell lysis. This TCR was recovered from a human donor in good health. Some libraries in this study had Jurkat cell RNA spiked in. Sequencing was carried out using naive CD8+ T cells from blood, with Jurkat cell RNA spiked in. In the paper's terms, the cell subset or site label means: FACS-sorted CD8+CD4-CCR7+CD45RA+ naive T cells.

At the DNA level, the sequence is TGTGCCAGCAGCGAACTAGCGGGAGGGCCGGAGGAGCAGTACTTC. Its coded protein is CASSELAGGPEEQYF. The rearrangement combines TRBV7-9 with TRBJ2-7, and 13 junction bases match TRBD2. The germline V gene (reference sequence) specifies SEHNR as CDR1 and FQNEAQ as CDR2. Spanning cysteine to phenylalanine, the CDR3 consists of 15 amino acids. Only the CDR3 DNA is retained, 45 bases long and in frame from the first base. V lost 5 bases and J lost 7 bases, and the count of bases not matched to a germline gene is 8.